This record concerns one T cell receptor beta chain sequence. Its antigen is still unknown. The data were obtained in a study of cytomegalovirus exposure and HLA in healthy donors. With 60 Vbeta and 13 Jbeta primers, the PCR was carried out. TCRdb's copy holds only in-frame clones and misses some; the assay was immunoSEQ multiplex PCR. The data contain some 70,000 clones, about 61% of them singletons. The donors, nominally healthy at sampling, likely had unrecorded immune exposures. Study-wide results and limits: The authors enumerated 150 to 200 TCR beta chains as linked to cytomegalovirus. The CMV antigen specificity of a few CMV-associated chains was confirmed through in vitro analysis. Accurate predictions that matched the HLA-A and HLA-B alleles of most subjects were reportedly made from TCR beta sequences.

CDR3 length equals 14 residues. CDR1 and CDR2 from the germline V gene are MNHEY and SMNVEV (reference sequence). The V and J ends lost 4 bases and 5 bases, in that order; junction bases with no gene match: 3. The sample consisted of PBMCs. The TCR comes from a woman aged 45 to 65 in good health and CMV-seronegative. The rearrangement joins TRBV27 to TRBJ1-4; 8 nucleotides align to TRBD1. CDR3 sequence reads: CASSWDRLNEKLFF. CDR3 sequence (DNA): TGTGCCAGCAGTTGGGACAGGCTGAATGAAAAACTGTTTTTT.